One and the same sample provided the 20 T cell receptor beta chains below, sequenced in a study of molecular identifiers for immune sequencing clone quantification. TCRdb ran MiXCR on the PCR reads and lists one entry per CDR3 protein. This sample has approximately 590,000 distinct CDR3 sequences, with about 25% found just once. Specimen: naive CD8+ T cells from blood, with Jurkat cell RNA spiked in. Subset defined: FACS-sorted CD8+CD4-CCR7+CD45RA+ naive T cells. These receptors were obtained from a human donor in good health. Some libraries in this study had Jurkat cell RNA spiked in.

Comment on this clonotype: This could be a read error, since a much larger clone is one nucleotide away. V gene TRBV6-6 combines with J gene TRBJ1-5; 11 bases are shared with TRBD1. This CDR3 contains 16 residues. CDR1 is MNHNY, CDR2 SVGAGI, per germline (reference sequence). V gave up 2 bases and J gave up 5 bases; unmatched junction bases: 5. The CDR3 nucleotides are TGTGCCAGCAGTTACGCCAGGGACAGGGGGGATCAGCCCCAGCATTTT. It codes for CASSYARDRGDQPQHF.

Many counts were recorded for this clonotype. The chain is built from TRBV5-5 and TRBJ1-5, with D unclear. V was trimmed by 5 bases and J by 0 bases, leaving 15 bases between them. Germline CDR1 SGHKS, CDR2 YYEKEE (reference sequence). This CDR3 contains 16 residues. CDR3 residues: CASSQDMQLSNQPQHF. CDR3 coding DNA: TGTGCCAGCAGTCAAGACATGCAGCTTAGCAATCAGCCCCAGCATTTT.

The chain recombines TRBV7-9 with TRBJ2-7; D unclear. The V gene lost 7 bases and the J gene lost 0 bases, with 4 bases spanning the gap. Germline V CDR1 and CDR2: SEHNR, FQNEAQ (reference sequence). The CDR3 is 11 residues long. Here the CDR3 DNA reads TGTGCCAGCACTAACTCCTACGAGCAGTACTTC. Translation: CASTNSYEQYF.

The chain has TRBV4-3 and TRBJ1-2; D gene ambiguous. Germline V gene sequence: CDR1 LGHNA, CDR2 YSLEER. V lost 0 bases, J lost 1 base, and 12 bases lay in between. The CDR3 covers 16 residues. The CDR3 DNA is TGCGCCAGCAGCCAAGATGATTCGTCAGTTAACTATGGCTACACCTTC. It translates to CASSQDDSSVNYGYTF.

A few counts support this clonotype. This rearrangement joins TRBV7-9 to TRBJ2-1, with 9 bases fitting TRBD2. The CDR3 extends over 12 amino acids. The J segment lost 8 bases and the V segment lost 7 bases, leaving 3 bases of the junction unmatched. Germline CDR1 SEHNR, CDR2 FQNEAQ (reference sequence). The CDR3 loop reads CASMGLAYEQFF. In DNA, the CDR3 is TGTGCCAGCATGGGACTAGCTTATGAGCAGTTCTTC.

On this clonotype itself: One base away lies a much larger clone, so this may be a sequencing read error. The gene calls are TRBV5-1 and TRBJ2-5, with a tentative D call TRBD1 (5 bases). The CDR3 consists of 15 residues. Germline lookup yields CDR1 SGHRS and CDR2 YFSETQ. The ends were cut back, 4 bases at V and 4 bases at J, with 17 bases in the middle. CDR3 coding DNA: TGCGCCAGCAGCCCCCGGTGGGCAGGGCGAGAGACCCAGTACTTC. It encodes CASSPRWAGRETQYF.

This clonotype was observed a handful of times. V usage is TRBV11-3 and J usage is TRBJ2-5; 11 nucleotides match TRBD2. Per the germline V gene, CDR1 is SGHNT and CDR2 is YENEEA. The CDR3 loop spans 16 amino acids. Trimming cost V 5 bases and J 0 bases; bases outside gene matches: 5. The chain's CDR3 is CASSARTSGYQETQYF. CDR3 sequence (DNA): TGTGCCAGCAGCGCGCGGACTAGCGGGTACCAAGAGACCCAGTACTTC. Combining the CDR3 with reference TRBV11-3 and TRBJ2-5 gives the whole variable domain EAGVVQSPRYKIIEKKQPVAFWCNPISGHNTLYWYLQNLGQGPELLIRYENEEAVDDSQLPKDRFSAERLKGVDSTLKIQPAELGDSAVYLCASSARTSGYQETQYFGPGTRLLVL.

This clonotype was recorded once. It is unclear where the CDR3 begins or ends on the DNA, so no DNA is shown, and the CDR3 is as TCRdb lists it. V usage is TRBV9 and J usage is TRBJ1-5. CDR1 SGDLS and CDR2 YYNGEE come from the germline V gene. The CDR3 length equals 14 residues, ends included. CDR3 residues: CASSVGYGNQPRHF.

This clonotype was observed many times. The chain combines TRBV2 with TRBJ2-3; possibly TRBD2 for D (5 bases). Trimming took off 7 bases at V and 5 bases at J, with 10 bases between the two ends. This CDR3 is built from 12 residues. The germline V gene has CDR1 SNHLY and CDR2 FYNNEI. The CDR3 region has the DNA TGTGCCAGCAAGGACTGGTTAGATACGCAGTATTTT. Translating gives CASKDWLDTQYF.

A note on this clonotype: A much larger clone sits a single nucleotide away, making a read error possible. The rearrangement links TRBV13 to TRBJ2-3; a possible D gene is TRBD2 (6 bases). The CDR3 consists of 15 residues. Germline V CDR1 and CDR2: PRHDT, FYEKMQ (reference sequence). V was shortened by 5 bases and J by 5 bases, with 17 bases between the two germline ends. CDR3 in amino acids: CASSSRDFGRDTQYF. The CDR3 DNA sequence: TGTGCCAGCAGCAGCCGGGACTTTGGGAGAGATACGCAGTATTTT.

At least ten counts were recorded for this clonotype. This chain connects TRBV4-2 to TRBJ1-5; 7 positions match TRBD1. Trimming cost V 4 bases and J 5 bases; bases outside gene matches: 5. Germline CDR1 LGHNA, CDR2 YNFKEQ. The CDR3 runs 14 residues. The CDR3 bases are TGTGCCAGCAGCCCGGGACAGTGGGATCAGCCCCAGCATTTT. Its translation is CASSPGQWDQPQHF.

This clonotype was counted a few times. A junction boundary mismatches the germline segment, possibly from a read error. The CDR3 region has the DNA TGTGCCAGCAGTTTGGGGACAAGGCAGCCTCAGCATTTT. Amino acid sequence: CASSLGTRQPQHF. The gene calls are TRBV27 and TRBJ1-5; weak D call: TRBD1 (6 bases). CDR1 and CDR2 from the germline V gene are MNHEY and SMNVEV (reference sequence). The CDR3 spans 13 residues.

The chain couples TRBV30 to TRBJ2-7; D is perhaps TRBD1 (5 bases). The V end was cut by 3 bases, the J end by 3 bases, with 15 bases between. The germline V gene has CDR1 GTSNPN and CDR2 SVGIG (reference sequence). The CDR3 contains 14 residues. CDR3 region: CAWSDPGAGYEQYF. The CDR3 nucleotides read TGTGCCTGGAGCGACCCTGGGGCTGGCTACGAGCAGTACTTC.

This clonotype was detected many times. This sequence joins TRBV15 and TRBJ1-5; D gene unclear. V gave up 0 bases and J gave up 3 bases, with 9 bases separating them. The length of the CDR3 is 15 residues. CDR1 is LNHNV, CDR2 YYDKDF, per germline (reference sequence). CDR3 residues: CATSRDRLSNQPQHF. For the CDR3, the DNA is TGTGCCACCAGCAGAGATCGGCTCTCCAATCAGCCCCAGCATTTT. The full variable domain, with the rest looked up from reference TRBV15 and TRBJ1-5, is DAMVIQNPRYQVTQFGKPVTLSCSQTLNHNVMYWYQQKSSQAPKLLFHYYDKDFNNEADTPDNFQSRRPNTSFCFLDIRSPGLGDTAMYLCATSRDRLSNQPQHFGDGTRLSIL.

The chain couples TRBV11-2 to TRBJ1-4; unclear D gene. This CDR3 is built from 18 residues. The germline V and J ends were trimmed by 5 bases and 0 bases, with 19 bases remaining between them. Looked up from germline, CDR1 is SGHAT and CDR2 is FQNNGV. The CDR3 region has the DNA TGTGCCAGCAGCGATAAATTCAACACAGATCCAACTAATGAAAAACTGTTTTTT. Translated: CASSDKFNTDPTNEKLFF.

This clonotype was recorded many times. V is TRBV29-1 and J is TRBJ1-1, with D perhaps matching TRBD1 (6 bases). Germline V lookup: CDR1 SQVTM, CDR2 ANQGSEA. This CDR3 has 14 residues. Trimming pared 3 bases from V and 2 bases from J, leaving 13 bases between. The CDR3 loop is CSVEGGAGNTEAFF. The CDR3 coding sequence is TGCAGCGTTGAGGGGGGCGCGGGAAACACTGAAGCTTTCTTT.

This chain joins TRBV2 and TRBJ2-3; D is uncertain. Looked up from germline, CDR1 is SNHLY and CDR2 is FYNNEI. The V and J ends lost 7 bases and 6 bases respectively, with 17 bases between them. The CDR3 contains 14 residues. CDR3 in amino acids: CASKAIIPRDTQYF. CDR3 DNA: TGTGCCAGCAAAGCCATAATACCCCGCGATACGCAGTATTTT.

At least ten counts were recorded for this clonotype. The chain recombines TRBV19 with TRBJ1-5; unclear D gene. V lost 0 bases, J lost 6 bases, and 12 bases lay in between. Germline V gene sequence: CDR1 LNHDA, CDR2 SQIVND (reference sequence). CDR3 length equals 15 residues. CDR3 coding DNA: TGTGCCAGTAGTATAGATCGGGCGGCGCTTCAGCCCCAGCATTTT. This translates into CASSIDRAALQPQHF.

Of note for this clonotype: Possible read error: a much larger clone is one base away. The genes are TRBV6-5 and TRBJ1-1; no clear D. Germline CDR1 MNHEY, CDR2 SVGAGI. CDR3 length: 13 amino acids. The CDR3 reads CASRNQVNAEAFF. The CDR3 bases are TGTGCCAGCAGAAACCAAGTGAACGCTGAAGCTTTCTTT.

This clonotype was seen a handful of times. The junction does not match germline at one end; this may be a read error. The V gene is TRBV12-3 or TRBV12-4, the J gene TRBJ2-2; perhaps TRBD1 as D (7 bases). The CDR3 totals 18 residues. The CDR3 DNA is TGTGCCAGCACCCACAGGAGGGCGTCGGACAGGAACGCCGGGGAGCTGTTTTTT. It codes for CASTHRRASDRNAGELFF.